Below are 25 T cell receptor beta chains sequenced from a single sample in a study of T-cell memory formation after mild COVID-19 (dated by TCRdb to the early 2020s). The receptor library was made with 5' RACE. The instrument was an Illumina NovaSeq 6000. Clones were called with MiXCR by TCRdb after fastp trimmed the public reads at Q25, and only in-frame beta chains were retained. Every CDR3 protein is listed once, alongside the most common genes and DNA of its rows. The sample data list over 350,000 distinct CDR3 sequences, and 15% to 20% of these were observed just once. Around a fifth of the sample comes from the top ten. The sequencing sample was made of PBMCs or a T cell subset sorted from them (not recorded which). These receptors all stem from a man between 18 and 35 years old who had mild COVID-19 (a few samples of this study predate the infection). The sample titles of this study are shuffled in the database, so cell type and time point are left out; the donor was told from shared clones.

This chain joins TRBV29-1 and TRBJ2-5; the match to TRBD2 covers 7 bases. Germline CDR1 is SQVTM and CDR2 is ANQGSEA. With 6 bases clipped from V and 0 bases from J, the junction kept 4 bases outside the gene matches. CDR3 length equals 13 residues. CDR3 sequence reads: CSVARGNQETQYF. For the CDR3, the DNA is TGCAGCGTCGCGCGGGGGAACCAAGAGACCCAGTACTTC.

The rearrangement links TRBV5-1 to TRBJ2-7; D might be TRBD1 (6 bases). V was shortened by 3 bases and J by 2 bases, with 12 bases between the two germline ends. The V gene's germline CDR1 is SGHRS and CDR2 YFSETQ. This CDR3 is built from 14 residues. This chain's CDR3 is CASSSDSETYEQYF. As DNA, the CDR3 is TGCGCCAGCAGCTCGGACAGTGAGACCTACGAGCAGTACTTC.

The chain carries TRBV5-1 and TRBJ2-5; D remains ambiguous. Germline lookup yields CDR1 SGHRS and CDR2 YFSETQ. This CDR3 is built from 16 residues. Trimming shortened V by 6 bases and J by 3 bases, and 21 bases separated the two germline ends. CDR3 nucleotide sequence: TGCGCCAGCACCGCATCCCCAATTACCTCTGAAGAGACCCAGTACTTC. Translating it yields CASTASPITSEETQYF.

This clonotype was seen a few times. The chain recombines TRBV3-1 with TRBJ2-1; the D gene is possibly TRBD2 (7 bases). CDR1 LGHDT and CDR2 YNNKEL come from the germline V gene (reference sequence). This CDR3 spans 15 amino acids. V was clipped by 7 bases and J by 8 bases, with 21 bases between them. The CDR3 reads CASTSGTGGPHEQFF. The CDR3 nucleotides read TGTGCCAGCACCTCCGGGACCGGGGGGCCGCATGAGCAGTTCTTC.

This chain uses TRBV20-1 with TRBJ2-4; D not certain. Germline CDR1 reads DFQATT; CDR2 reads SNEGSKA (reference sequence). V lost 5 bases and J lost 1, with 9 bases in between. CDR3 length equals 13 residues. For the CDR3, the DNA is TGCAGTGCTCATCTCGGGGCCAAAAACATTCAGTACTTC. This encodes CSAHLGAKNIQYF.

This clonotype was seen a few times. J is TRBJ2-3 and V is TRBV27, with 11 bases aligning to TRBD2. This CDR3 comprises 19 residues. CDR1 and CDR2 from the germline V gene are MNHEY and SMNVEV (reference sequence). Germline trimming cut 5 bases from V and 0 bases from J; bases unmatched to any gene: 13. This CDR3 reads CASSRKGLGTSGSTDTQYF. CDR3 nucleotide sequence: TGTGCCAGCAGTAGAAAGGGCCTCGGGACTAGCGGCAGCACAGATACGCAGTATTTT.

V gene TRBV28 combines with J gene TRBJ2-3; TRBD1 might be the D (6 bases). In germline, CDR1 is MDHEN, CDR2 SYDVKM. V was trimmed by 3 bases and J by 10 bases, leaving 11 bases between them. CDR3 length equals 12 residues. Written as DNA, the CDR3 is TGTGCCAGCAGTTTCAGTGAGGGGGCGCAGTATTTT. It specifies CASSFSEGAQYF.

The gene calls are TRBV5-6 and TRBJ2-1; possibly TRBD1 for D (7 bases). Germline lookup yields CDR1 SGHDT and CDR2 YYEEEE. Trimming removed 4 bases at V and 10 bases at J, with 18 bases between. The CDR3 contains 14 residues. CDR3 region: CASSAAGGRPEQFF. DNA for the CDR3: TGTGCCAGCAGCGCGGCAGGGGGGCGCCCGGAGCAGTTCTTC.

A few counts support this clonotype. The chain is built from TRBV7-3 and TRBJ1-6; 8 nucleotides match TRBD1. The CDR3 runs 15 residues. The germline gives CDR1 SGHTA, CDR2 FQGTGA. The V segment lost 4 bases and the J segment 5 bases; nucleotides outside the gene matches: 4. The chain's CDR3 is CASSSQGGDNSPLHF. CDR3 bases: TGTGCCAGCAGCTCACAGGGGGGGGATAATTCACCCCTCCACTTT.

The chain links TRBV7-9 to TRBJ2-3; no firm D call. Germline V CDR1 and CDR2: SEHNR, FQNEAQ (reference sequence). The ends were cut back, 4 bases at V and 1 base at J, with 18 bases in the middle. This CDR3 contains 17 residues. The CDR3 bases are TGTGCCAGCAGCTCGGGTCCAGTTCGTCCGGGCACAGATACGCAGTATTTT. Protein sequence: CASSSGPVRPGTDTQYF.

This clonotype was seen many times. The rearrangement joins TRBV27 to TRBJ2-1; no firm D call. Trimming took 6 bases from V and 6 from J, leaving 18 bases between them. Germline CDR1 and CDR2: MNHEY and SMNVEV (reference sequence). The CDR3 contains 15 residues. In DNA form, the CDR3 reads TGTGCCAGCAGCACCCGATTCCTCTGGGGCAATGAGCAGTTCTTC. This gives the protein CASSTRFLWGNEQFF.

This clonotype was counted a few times. The V gene is TRBV5-8, the J gene TRBJ1-4; D perhaps matches TRBD1 (6 bases). The germline gives CDR1 SGHTS, CDR2 YDEGEE. The ends were cut back, 5 bases at V and 1 base at J, with 12 bases in the middle. The CDR3 totals 15 residues. Here the CDR3 DNA reads TGTGCCAGCAGTCTTGGACAGCTAACTAATGAAAAACTGTTTTTT. It encodes CASSLGQLTNEKLFF.

This clonotype was picked up many times. This chain joins TRBV7-2 and TRBJ1-2; no clear D gene. There are 12 residues in the CDR3. V was pared by 4 bases and J by 5 bases, with 8 bases between. CDR1 and CDR2 from the germline V gene are SGHTA and FQGNSA. The CDR3 bases are TGTGCCAGCAGCTCGGACGGGTATGGCTACACCTTC. Translation gives CASSSDGYGYTF.

The table lists this clonotype with a few counts. The rearrangement uses TRBV15 and TRBJ2-5; tentatively, D is TRBD1 or TRBD2 (5 bases each). The CDR3 runs 15 residues. Per the germline V gene, CDR1 is LNHNV and CDR2 is YYDKDF (reference sequence). V lost 3 bases and J 1 base, leaving 12 bases between the germline ends. CDR3 residues: CATSRSPGTQETQYF. CDR3 in DNA: TGTGCCACCAGCAGGTCCCCAGGGACCCAAGAGACCCAGTACTTC. The full variable domain, completed using reference TRBV15 and TRBJ2-5, is DAMVIQNPRYQVTQFGKPVTLSCSQTLNHNVMYWYQQKSSQAPKLLFHYYDKDFNNEADTPDNFQSRRPNTSFCFLDIRSPGLGDTAMYLCATSRSPGTQETQYFGPGTRLLVL.

This chain links TRBV5-6 with TRBJ1-1, with 7 bases matching TRBD1. The CDR3 totals 14 residues. Germline-derived CDR1 and CDR2 are SGHDT and YYEEEE. The V and J ends lost 5 bases and 4 bases, in that order; junction bases with no gene match: 8. CDR3 sequence: CASRDTGVGTEAFF. CDR3 in DNA: TGTGCCAGCAGGGACACAGGGGTGGGCACTGAAGCTTTCTTT.

CDR3 DNA sequence: TGTGCCAGCAGTTCAAGTTACATGGGGCTTAATCAGCCCCAGCATTTT. Translating gives CASSSSYMGLNQPQHF. The V and J genes are TRBV27 and TRBJ1-5; the D gene is possibly TRBD1 (5 bases). Trimming cost V 4 bases and J 4 bases, with 17 bases left between them. This CDR3 region has 16 residues. The V gene's germline CDR1 is MNHEY and CDR2 SMNVEV (reference sequence).

The chain combines TRBV6-1 with TRBJ2-3, with D perhaps TRBD1 (6 bases). V lost 6 bases to trimming and J lost 2 bases, with 12 bases between them. The CDR3 runs to 14 residues. Germline CDR1 MNHNS, CDR2 SASEGT. The CDR3 coding sequence is TGTGCCAGCAGGGACAGATCCTACACAGATACGCAGTATTTT. Translation: CASRDRSYTDTQYF.

This chain joins TRBV7-6 and TRBJ2-5; maybe TRBD1 (6 bases). V lost 3 bases to trimming and J lost 2 bases, with 10 bases between them. The CDR3 runs to 14 residues. Germline CDR1 is SGHVS and CDR2 is FNYEAQ. This chain's CDR3 is CASSFRGQQETQYF. In nucleotides, the CDR3 is TGTGCCAGCAGCTTTAGAGGACAGCAAGAGACCCAGTACTTC.

The chain joins TRBV6-5 to TRBJ1-1; D unclear. The CDR3 runs to 13 residues. Trimming cost V 6 bases and J 0 bases, with 8 bases left between them. Germline assignment: CDR1 MNHEY and CDR2 SVGAGI. This CDR3 reads CASRNSLNTEAFF. DNA of the CDR3: TGTGCCAGCAGAAATTCACTGAACACTGAAGCTTTCTTT.

The J gene is TRBJ1-6, the V gene TRBV5-1, with D possibly TRBD1 on 5 matching bases. V was trimmed by 0 bases and J by 10 bases, leaving 11 bases between them. CDR3 length: 14 residues. Germline CDR1 and CDR2: SGHRS and YFSETQ. This CDR3 reads CASSLAGFGSPLHF. CDR3 DNA sequence: TGCGCCAGCAGCTTGGCAGGGTTTGGATCACCCCTCCACTTT.

The V and J genes are TRBV9 and TRBJ2-2; D unresolved. CDR1 is SGDLS and CDR2 is YYNGEE in the germline V gene. V shed 0 bases and J shed 7 bases, with 22 bases lying between them. This CDR3 comprises 18 residues. CDR3 DNA sequence: TGTGCCAGCAGCGTAGTATGGTGGGCGGACGATGTGAACGGGGAGCTGTTTTTT. Translating gives CASSVVWWADDVNGELFF.

There are a few counts of this clonotype. The chain couples TRBV6-5 to TRBJ2-3, with D hard to call. Between the trimmed V and J ends, which lost 0 bases and 2 bases, there was a span of 6 bases. Germline CDR1 reads MNHEY; CDR2 reads SVGAGI. The CDR3 has 14 amino acids. CDR3 in amino acids: CASSYSWDTDTQYF. The CDR3 DNA reads TGTGCCAGCAGTTACTCCTGGGACACAGATACGCAGTATTTT.

The genes are TRBV5-4 and TRBJ2-1, with D perhaps TRBD1 (6 bases). CDR1 and CDR2 (germline): SGHNT, YYREEE (reference sequence). Trimming pared 4 bases from V and 5 bases from J, leaving 13 bases between. The CDR3 is made up of 14 amino acids. The CDR3 region has the DNA TGTGCCAGCAGCCCCACCCGGGACAACAATGAGCAGTTCTTC. It is translated as CASSPTRDNNEQFF.

The rearrangement uses TRBV7-9 and TRBJ1-4, with D unclear. This CDR3 is built from 20 residues. Per germline, CDR1 SEHNR and CDR2 FQNEAQ (reference sequence). V lost 1 base to trimming and J lost 1 base, with 22 bases between them. The CDR3 nucleotides read TGTGCCAGCAGCTTAGTAAGGGAAACGGACTCTCTTGGAACTAATGAAAAACTGTTTTTT. Translating it yields CASSLVRETDSLGTNEKLFF.

This clonotype has at least ten counts. The gene calls are TRBV5-1 and TRBJ2-2, with TRBD1 as a possible D gene (6 bases). The germline V and J ends were trimmed by 1 base and 6 bases, with 19 bases remaining between them. The germline CDR1 and CDR2 sequences are SGHRS and YFSETQ. This CDR3 region has 17 residues. The CDR3 region is CASSLRGAGVVPGELFF. CDR3 in DNA: TGCGCCAGCAGCTTGAGAGGGGCAGGGGTTGTTCCCGGGGAGCTGTTTTTT.